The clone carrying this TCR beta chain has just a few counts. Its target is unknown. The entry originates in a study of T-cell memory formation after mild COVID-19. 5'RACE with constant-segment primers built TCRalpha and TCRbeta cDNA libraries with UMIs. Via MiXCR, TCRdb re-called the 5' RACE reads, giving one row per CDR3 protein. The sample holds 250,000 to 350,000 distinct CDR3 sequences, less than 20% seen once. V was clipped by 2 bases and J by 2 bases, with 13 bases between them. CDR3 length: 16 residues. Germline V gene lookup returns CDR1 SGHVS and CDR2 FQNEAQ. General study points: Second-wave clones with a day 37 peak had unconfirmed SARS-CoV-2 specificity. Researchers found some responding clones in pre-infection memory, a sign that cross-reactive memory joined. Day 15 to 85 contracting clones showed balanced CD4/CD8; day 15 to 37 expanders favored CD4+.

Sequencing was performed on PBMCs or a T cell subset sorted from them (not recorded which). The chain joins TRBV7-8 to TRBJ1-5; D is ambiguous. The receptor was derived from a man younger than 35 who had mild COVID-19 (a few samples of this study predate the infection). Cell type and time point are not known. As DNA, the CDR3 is TGTGCCAGCAGCTTATGGAGAGCCGGTGGCAATCAGCCCCAGCATTTT. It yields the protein CASSLWRAGGNQPQHF. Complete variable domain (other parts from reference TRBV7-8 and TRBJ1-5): GAGVSQSPRYKVAKRGQDVALRCDPISGHVSLFWYQQALGQGPEFLTYFQNEAQLDKSGLPSDRFFAERPEGSVSTLKIQRTQQEDSAVYLCASSLWRAGGNQPQHFGDGTRLSIL.